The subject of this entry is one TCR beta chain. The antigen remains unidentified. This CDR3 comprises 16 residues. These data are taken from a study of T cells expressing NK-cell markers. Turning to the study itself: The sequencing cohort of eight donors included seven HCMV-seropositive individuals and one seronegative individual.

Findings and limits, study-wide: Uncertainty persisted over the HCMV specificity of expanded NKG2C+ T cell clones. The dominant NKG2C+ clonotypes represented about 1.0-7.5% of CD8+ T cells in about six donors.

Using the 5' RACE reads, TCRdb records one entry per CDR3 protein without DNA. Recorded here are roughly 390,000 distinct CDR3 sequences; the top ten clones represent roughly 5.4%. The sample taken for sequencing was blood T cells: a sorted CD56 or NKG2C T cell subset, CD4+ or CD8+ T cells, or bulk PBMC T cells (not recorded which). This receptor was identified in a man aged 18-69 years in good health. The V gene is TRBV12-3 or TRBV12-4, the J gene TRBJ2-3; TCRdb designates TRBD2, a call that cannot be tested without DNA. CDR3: CASSLHSGGSTDTQYF.